This is a list of T cell receptor beta chains from one sample in a study of blood T cell repertoires in COVID-19. Profiled with immunoSEQ multiplex PCR; TCRdb holds only in-frame clones, not every one. In the table there are about 180,000 clones, 80% to 85% of which are singletons. The sample comprised peripheral blood. Receptors originate from a woman aged 40 to 49 with COVID-19, enrolled during active disease. CDR3s include the opening cysteine and the closing phenylalanine or tryptophan. D genes are given only for firm matches. Clone size appears in some rows only: once, few, many, or a class for an expanded clone.

j_gene,v_gene,d_gene,abundance,CDR3aa,CDR3nt
TRBJ2-3,TRBV10-1,.,.,CATSSGTRRTDTQYF,TGCGCCACCAGCAGCGGGACAAGGAGGACAGATACGCAGTATTTT
TRBJ1-1,TRBV18,.,few,CASSHTGSMNTEAFF,TGTGCCAGCTCCCATACGGGGAGTATGAACACTGAAGCTTTCTTT
TRBJ1-6,TRBV11-1,TRBD1,once,CASSSLDRDGSPLHF,TGTGCCAGCAGCTCGCTGGACAGGGATGGATCACCCCTCCACTTT
TRBJ1-2,TRBV7-6,.,few,CASSLGWTARNYGYTF,TGTGCCAGCAGCTTAGGTTGGACAGCGCGAAACTATGGCTACACCTTC
TRBJ2-6,TRBV18,TRBD1,.,CASSPRDRNSGANVLTF,TGTGCCAGCTCACCCCGGGACAGAAACTCTGGGGCCAACGTCCTGACTTTC
TRBJ2-2,TRBV11-3,TRBD1,.,CASSLGQGNTGELFF,TGTGCCAGCAGCTTAGGACAGGGGAACACCGGGGAGCTGTTTTTT
TRBJ2-2,TRBV5-1,.,.,CASSPGVANTGELFF,TGCGCCAGCTCCCCCGGGGTTGCGAACACCGGGGAGCTGTTTTTT
TRBJ2-3,TRBV24-1,TRBD2,.,CATSDLYSGVRADTQYF,TGTGCCACCAGTGATTTGTATAGCGGGGTCAGAGCAGATACGCAGTATTTT
TRBJ2-1,TRBV5-1,TRBD2,.,CASSPILSGSYNEQFF,TGCGCCAGCAGCCCCATCCTTAGCGGGTCTTACAATGAGCAGTTCTTC
TRBJ2-7,TRBV5-1,.,.,CASSLGRTTYEQYF,TGCGCCAGCAGCTTGGGCCGGACAACCTACGAGCAGTACTTC
TRBJ2-4,TRBV11-1,TRBD1,.,CASSSRQGRAKNIQYF,TGTGCCAGCAGCTCTAGACAGGGGCGAGCCAAAAACATTCAGTACTTC
TRBJ2-5,TRBV28,TRBD2,.,CASSPPSGETQYF,TGTGCCAGCAGTCCTCCTAGCGGGGAGACCCAGTACTTC
TRBJ1-5,TRBV19,TRBD1,.,CASTTFPDRGYQPQHF,TGTGCCAGTACGACCTTCCCGGACAGGGGCTATCAGCCCCAGCATTTT
TRBJ1-5,TRBV6-5,TRBD1,.,CASRPGQDHQPQHF,TGTGCCAGCAGACCGGGACAGGACCATCAGCCCCAGCATTTT
TRBJ2-1,TRBV27,TRBD2,.,CASSFQRGYNEQFF,TGTGCCAGCAGTTTCCAGCGGGGTTACAATGAGCAGTTCTTC
TRBJ2-5,TRBV4-2,TRBD2,.,CASSQDLTGLAGGPEETQYF,TGTGCCAGCAGCCAAGATTTAACGGGGCTAGCGGGAGGGCCCGAAGAGACCCAGTACTTC
TRBJ2-7,TRBV29-1,.,.,CSVGDLVLNEQYF,TGCAGCGTTGGGGACTTAGTATTGAACGAGCAGTACTTC
TRBJ2-1,TRBV10-3,TRBD2,.,CATRYASGGGGEQFF,TGTGCCACCCGATACGCTAGCGGGGGGGGAGGTGAGCAGTTCTTC
TRBJ1-2,TRBV12-3/TRBV12-4,TRBD1,.,CASSPRRQGQLPF,TGTGCCAGCAGCCCAAGACGTCAGGGACAGCTCCCCTTC
TRBJ2-3,TRBV25-1,TRBD1,.,CASKGQFTDTQYF,TGTGCCAGCAAGGGACAGTTCACAGATACGCAGTATTTT
TRBJ1-3,TRBV5-5,TRBD1,.,CASSVTGPNTIYF,TGTGCCAGCAGCGTGACAGGGCCCAACACCATATATTTT
TRBJ2-2,TRBV2,TRBD2,.,CASREAGGTGELFF,TGTGCCAGCCGGGAAGCGGGGGGTACCGGGGAGCTGTTTTTT
TRBJ2-3,TRBV3-1/TRBV3-2,TRBD2,.,CASSQASGGTTDTQYF,TGTGCCAGCAGCCAAGCCAGCGGGGGAACCACAGATACGCAGTATTTT
TRBJ1-1,TRBV5-1,TRBD1,.,CASSPQGMGNTEAFF,TGCGCCAGCAGCCCACAGGGGATGGGGAACACTGAAGCTTTCTTT
TRBJ2-7,TRBV6-4,TRBD2,.,CATPAGPYEQYF,TGTGCCACCCCAGCGGGACCTTACGAGCAGTACTTC
TRBJ1-2,TRBV10-1,TRBD1,few,CASSAKGAQGYTF,TGCGCCAGCAGTGCAAAGGGGGCACAAGGCTACACCTTC
TRBJ1-2,TRBV4-1,TRBD1,.,CASSQDTNRGRYGYTF,TGCGCCAGCAGCCAAGATACGAACAGGGGAAGGTATGGCTACACCTTC
TRBJ1-1,TRBV28,.,.,CATSKYMNTEAFF,TGTGCCACCTCGAAGTACATGAACACTGAAGCTTTCTTT
TRBJ2-1,TRBV7-6,.,.,CASSLGNSPSSYNEQFF,TGTGCCAGCAGCTTAGGTAATAGCCCCAGCTCCTACAATGAGCAGTTCTTC
TRBJ1-4,TRBV27,.,once,CASSSHRDPEGEKLFF,TGTGCCAGCAGTTCGCATCGGGATCCAGAGGGTGAAAAACTGTTTTTT
TRBJ1-3,TRBV15,.,.,CATSRDPGDSGNTIYF,TGTGCCACCAGCAGAGATCCGGGAGATTCTGGAAACACCATATATTTT
TRBJ2-5,TRBV10-1,.,.,CASSDPGETQYF,TGCGCCAGCAGTGATCCGGGGGAGACCCAGTACTTC
TRBJ2-3,TRBV2,.,.,CASRLGGEISTDTQYF,TGTGCCAGCAGACTAGGGGGGGAGATTAGCACAGATACGCAGTATTTT
TRBJ2-6,TRBV27,.,.,CASSGWTQGSGANVLTF,TGTGCCAGCAGTGGATGGACACAGGGTTCTGGGGCCAACGTCCTGACTTTC
TRBJ1-2,TRBV9,TRBD1,.,CASSLGRGDRGPDGYTF,TGTGCCAGCAGCCTAGGCAGAGGGGACAGGGGGCCTGATGGCTACACCTTC
TRBJ2-1,TRBV7-6,TRBD2,.,CASSLASLAGSQNEQFF,TGTGCCAGCAGCTTAGCGTCACTAGCGGGGAGTCAGAATGAGCAGTTCTTC
TRBJ2-1,TRBV28,.,.,CASSVQRKRYNEQFF,TGTGCCAGCAGTGTCCAGCGGAAGAGGTACAATGAGCAGTTCTTC
TRBJ2-7,TRBV29-1,TRBD1,.,CSVGQGRYEQYF,TGCAGCGTTGGACAGGGGCGGTACGAGCAGTACTTC
TRBJ2-5,TRBV5-4,.,.,CASSLDGGAYQETQYF,TGTGCCAGCAGCTTGGATGGGGGGGCCTACCAAGAGACCCAGTACTTC
TRBJ1-5,TRBV4-1,.,.,CASSQVQGGDQPQHF,TGCGCCAGCAGCCAGGTACAGGGAGGGGACCAGCCCCAGCATTTT
TRBJ1-2,TRBV2,TRBD1,.,CASSEALLGTGSGYTF,TGTGCCAGCAGTGAAGCGCTTCTCGGGACAGGGTCCGGCTACACCTTC
TRBJ2-7,TRBV5-4,.,once,CASSLQGGALEQYF,TGTGCCAGCAGCTTACAAGGAGGGGCCCTCGAGCAGTACTTC
TRBJ1-4,TRBV4-1,.,once,CASSQGPSGATNEKLFF,TGCGCCAGCAGCCAAGGTCCGAGTGGAGCAACTAATGAAAAACTGTTTTTT
TRBJ1-1,TRBV19,TRBD1,.,CASSPPRQGPRAFF,TGTGCCAGTAGTCCTCCCCGACAGGGCCCGCGGGCTTTCTTT
TRBJ1-4,TRBV5-5,.,.,CASSLGGALDEKLFF,TGTGCCAGCAGCTTGGGTGGGGCGCTGGATGAAAAACTGTTTTTT
TRBJ2-7,TRBV5-1,TRBD2,.,CASSSDPSGISYEQYF,TGCGCCAGCAGCTCGGACCCTAGCGGTATAAGCTACGAGCAGTACTTC
TRBJ1-1,TRBV28,TRBD1,.,CASSLVGQGALDTEAFF,TGTGCCAGCAGTTTGGTGGGACAGGGGGCTCTGGACACTGAAGCTTTCTTT
TRBJ1-6,TRBV27,.,.,CASSSPDQGGGNSPLHF,TGTGCCAGCAGTTCCCCGGACCAAGGGGGGGGTAATTCACCCCTCCACTTT
TRBJ2-2,TRBV6-5,.,.,CASSYSRNLNTGELFF,TGTGCCAGCAGTTACTCGAGGAACCTGAACACCGGGGAGCTGTTTTTT
TRBJ1-5,TRBV6-4,TRBD1,.,CASSDDREFHQPQHF,TGTGCCAGCAGTGACGACAGGGAATTTCATCAGCCCCAGCATTTT
TRBJ2-1,TRBV9,TRBD2,.,CASSVGSGADHEQFF,TGTGCCAGCAGCGTAGGTAGCGGGGCGGACCATGAGCAGTTCTTC
TRBJ2-1,TRBV13,TRBD2,.,CASSPETSGSVNEQFF,TGTGCCAGCAGCCCCGAGACTAGCGGGAGTGTGAATGAGCAGTTCTTC
TRBJ1-2,TRBV27,TRBD1,.,CASRYGTGVGYTF,TGTGCCAGCAGATACGGGACAGGGGTTGGCTACACCTTC
TRBJ2-4,TRBV24-1,TRBD1,.,CATSDWDREDIQYF,TGTGCCACCAGTGATTGGGACAGGGAGGACATTCAGTACTTC